This T cell receptor beta chain was found in a study of cytomegalovirus exposure and HLA in healthy donors. J was trimmed by 4 bases and V by 3 bases; bases with no gene match: 7. Germline V gene lookup returns CDR1 MDHEN and CDR2 SYDVKM. The CDR3 extends over 16 amino acids. PCR amplification relied on 60 Vbeta primers (plus 13 Jbeta primers). TCRdb keeps only in-frame clones here, not all; method: immunoSEQ multiplex PCR. The data contain about 150,000 clones, roughly 85% of them seen just once; the ten biggest clones take up about 2.3%. This TCR was sampled from a woman under 30 in good health and CMV-seronegative. V and J are TRBV28 and TRBJ2-3; TRBD2 agrees at 10 bases. The sample taken for sequencing was PBMCs. The CDR3 nucleotides read TGTGCCAGCAGTTTGGAGCTAGCGGGAGTGGCAGATACGCAGTATTTT. It translates to CASSLELAGVADTQYF. The complete variable domain, with remaining parts taken from reference TRBV28 and TRBJ2-3, reads DVKVTQSSRYLVKRTGEKVFLECVQDMDHENMFWYRQDPGLGLRLIYFSYDVKMKEKGDIPEGYSVSREKKERFSLILESASTNQTSMYLCASSLELAGVADTQYFGPGTRLTVL.